This T cell receptor beta chain was recovered during a study of technical replicates of blood from a few donors. Only in-frame clones appear in the TCRdb table, and some are missing; sequencing was by immunoSEQ multiplex PCR. The table shows about 100,000 clones, with around 96% occurring only once. The CDR3 is made up of 14 amino acids. V shed 7 bases and J shed 7 bases, with 17 bases lying between them. CDR1 MNHNS and CDR2 SASEGT come from the germline V gene. This TCR came from a human donor in good health. This chain connects TRBV6-1 to TRBJ1-3, with D unclear. Sequencing used T cells isolated from PBMCs. The CDR3 bases are TGTGCCAGCACTTTACGAACGGTATCGAACACCATATATTTT. Translation: CASTLRTVSNTIYF.